Given below is one TCR beta chain in context. Its binding antigen is unknown. No qualities accompany the bases; no much larger clone lies one base away. The CDR3 goes from the cysteine to the phenylalanine over 20 residues. Just the 60-base CDR3 DNA is kept, in frame starting at base 1. From the germline V gene, CDR1 is SQVTM and CDR2 is ANQGSEA. For this chain, trimming is 5 bases at the V end and 2 bases at the J end, and the number of junction bases without a gene match is 17. Library prep was done by the immunoSEQ multiplex PCR assay. Entries here come from immuneACCESS through TCRdb and include only in-frame sequences with V and J called. Some clones fail to appear in such tables; in the studies checked, an unresolved V gene covers under half of the shortfall, and the cause of the remainder is unknown. The sample table lists roughly 97,000 clones, about four fifths of them with a count of one. 2.8% of the sample belongs to the ten largest clones.

Focal radiation therapy combined with CTLA-4 blockade (ipilimumab) was tested in patients with chemo-refractory metastatic non-small-cell lung cancer. The sample is drawn from a study of radiotherapy plus CTLA-4 blockade in lung cancer (dated by TCRdb to the late 2010s). In terms of the full investigation: Among the enrolled patients, under 20% had an objective response, and 31% reached disease control. General study outcomes and caveats: After treatment with radiotherapy and ipilimumab, TCR clones that originated in tumors expanded in peripheral blood. The strongest predictors of response, as reported, were early dynamic changes in blood T cell clones along with a rise in serum interferon-beta after radiation.

This TCR came from a human donor with non-small cell lung cancer who had a partial response to radiotherapy plus ipilimumab. Some clones in this sample may be carry-over from other donors' samples. The chain uses TRBV29-1 and TRBJ2-2, with 13 bases aligning to TRBD2. The sample was peripheral blood, taken from a patient treated with radiotherapy plus ipilimumab. In nucleotides, the sequence is TGCAGCGTTAGAAAAGGGGTTACTAGCGGGAGGGCCTACAACACCGGGGAGCTGTTTTTT. Translated, this gives CSVRKGVTSGRAYNTGELFF.